The 27 T cell receptor beta chains below all came from one sample that was sequenced in a study of blood T cell repertoires in COVID-19 (dated by TCRdb to the early 2020s). Libraries came from the immunoSEQ multiplex PCR assay. As stored in TCRdb, this immuneACCESS dataset retains in-frame rearrangements with V and J assigned. A fraction of the clones does not appear; measured against another copy, unresolved V genes explain less than half of the discrepancy, and the remainder lacks a known reason. Counted in this sample were about 140,000 clones; about three quarters of them appeared once. 9% to 10% of the sample lies in the top ten. The sample taken for sequencing was peripheral blood. These receptors all stem from a woman aged 50 to 60 with active or convalescent COVID-19.

This chain connects TRBV30 to TRBJ1-5, with 7 nucleotides matching TRBD1. Germline V lookup: CDR1 GTSNPN, CDR2 SVGIG (reference sequence). This CDR3 is 13 amino acids long. J was trimmed by 2 bases and V by 8 bases; bases with no gene match: 6. CDR3 region: CAVGGSRNQPQHF. The CDR3 region has the DNA TGTGCCGTAGGGGGCTCCCGCAATCAGCCCCAGCATTTT.

The chain joins TRBV19 to TRBJ1-6; D not certain. Germline-derived CDR1 and CDR2 are LNHDA and SQIVND (reference sequence). This CDR3 comprises 14 residues. Between the trimmed V and J ends, which lost 5 bases and 2 bases, there was a span of 7 bases. The CDR3 here is CASSEQAYNSPLHF. DNA for the CDR3: TGTGCCAGTAGTGAACAAGCCTATAATTCACCCCTCCACTTT.

The chain employs TRBV3-1 (or the pseudogene TRBV3-2) and TRBJ1-2; D gene unclear. This CDR3 is 15 amino acids long. V was trimmed by 4 bases and J by 1 base, leaving 13 bases between them. Looked up from germline, CDR1 is LGHDT and CDR2 is YNNKEL (reference sequence). The CDR3 protein is CASSRGQYSNYGYTF. The CDR3 DNA follows: TGTGCCAGCAGCCGAGGGCAGTATAGTAACTATGGCTACACCTTC.

This chain connects TRBV9 to TRBJ2-2; the match to TRBD1 covers 7 bases. V shed 0 bases and J 7 bases; nucleotides not matched to a gene: 9. The length of the CDR3 is 16 residues. Germline CDR1 and CDR2: SGDLS and YYNGEE. This chain's CDR3 is CASSVGYDRAGGELFF. The CDR3 DNA reads as TGTGCCAGCAGCGTAGGGTATGACAGGGCAGGCGGGGAGCTGTTTTTT.

The J gene is TRBJ1-2, the V gene TRBV4-3; TRBD1 is a possible D gene (6 bases). The V end lost 2 bases, the J end lost 4 bases, and 14 bases lay between the germline ends. The CDR3 is made up of 15 amino acids. The germline CDR1 and CDR2 sequences are LGHNA and YSLEER. The chain's CDR3 is CASSQQTGSVYGYTF. The DNA of the CDR3 is TGCGCCAGCAGCCAACAGACAGGATCCGTCTATGGCTACACCTTC.

The CDR3 loop reads CASSHNPSKGDGDTQYF. The CDR3 region has the DNA TGTGCCAGCAGCCACAACCCCAGCAAGGGGGATGGGGATACGCAGTATTTT. This chain connects TRBV4-2 to TRBJ2-3; a weak D match, TRBD1 (6 bases). This CDR3 comprises 17 residues. Between the trimmed V and J ends, which lost 3 bases and 6 bases, there was a span of 22 bases. The V gene's germline CDR1 is LGHNA and CDR2 YNFKEQ.

The chain combines TRBV7-9 with TRBJ2-7; 7 bases fit TRBD2. There are 15 residues in the CDR3. Losses at the gene ends were 1 base for V and 7 bases for J; bases not matched to a gene: 10. Per germline, CDR1 SEHNR and CDR2 FQNEAQ (reference sequence). The DNA of the CDR3 is TGTGCCAGCAGCTTAGTATTAGCGGGCCCTTTTGAGCAGTACTTC. Translated: CASSLVLAGPFEQYF.

This chain joins TRBV7-6 and TRBJ2-5, with a possible D match to TRBD2 (5 bases). In germline, CDR1 is SGHVS, CDR2 FNYEAQ. V lost 5 bases to trimming and J lost 1 base, with 14 bases between them. This CDR3 is 15 amino acids long. In DNA, the CDR3 is TGTGCCAGCAGCCCGACCGAGGGCGTCCAAGAGACCCAGTACTTC. Its translation: CASSPTEGVQETQYF.

V is TRBV29-1 and J is TRBJ1-1; 9 bases agree with TRBD1. The junction had 8 bases not matched to a gene; V was cut back by 7 bases and J by 2 bases. The CDR3 runs to 14 residues. Per germline, CDR1 SQVTM and CDR2 ANQGSEA. CDR3 sequence: CSAGQGPGNTEAFF. The CDR3 bases are TGCAGCGCGGGACAGGGCCCTGGAAACACTGAAGCTTTCTTT.

This chain uses TRBV5-4 with TRBJ1-4, with 10 bases that match TRBD1. The germline V gene has CDR1 SGHNT and CDR2 YYREEE (reference sequence). The CDR3 is 15 amino acids. The V gene end was trimmed by 4 bases and the J gene end by 7 bases; junction bases not matched to a gene: 7. CDR3 sequence: CASSGGTGDLEKLFF. CDR3 coding DNA: TGTGCCAGCAGCGGAGGGACAGGGGATCTTGAAAAACTGTTTTTT.

The gene calls are TRBV6-5 and TRBJ1-1; possible D gene TRBD1, 6 bases. V gave up 6 bases and J gave up 5 bases, with 19 bases separating them. Germline V lookup: CDR1 MNHEY, CDR2 SVGAGI. CDR3 length: 15 residues. DNA for the CDR3: TGTGCCAGCAGGGGCTGGGGGGGCTCGGGAACTGAAGCTTTCTTT. The encoded protein is CASRGWGGSGTEAFF.

CDR3 sequence (DNA): TGTGCCAGAAGGGACGACAGGGACAACACCATATATTTT. It encodes CARRDDRDNTIYF. J is TRBJ1-3 and V is TRBV5-3; 7 positions match TRBD1. TRBV5-3 is an ORF, and what it does is uncertain. The CDR3 loop spans 13 amino acids. V lost 5 bases to trimming and J lost 7 bases; unmatched junction nucleotides: 6.

The chain recombines TRBV13 with TRBJ2-5; the match to TRBD2 covers 8 bases. J was trimmed by 5 bases and V by 5 bases; bases with no gene match: 7. CDR1 PRHDT and CDR2 FYEKMQ come from the germline V gene (reference sequence). The CDR3 sequence is 14 residues long. The chain's CDR3 is CASSQAGAGETQYF. Written as DNA, the CDR3 is TGTGCCAGCAGCCAAGCGGGGGCCGGGGAGACCCAGTACTTC.

CDR3 DNA sequence: TGTGCCAGCAGTTACGGACAGGGGGGAGAGACCCAGTACTTC. Its translation is CASSYGQGGETQYF. This chain joins TRBV6-6 and TRBJ2-5, with 10 positions matching TRBD1. The CDR3 is 14 amino acids. CDR1 MNHNY and CDR2 SVGAGI come from the germline V gene (reference sequence). V gave up 2 bases and J gave up 4 bases; unmatched junction bases: 1.

The CDR3 nucleotides read TGTGCCAGCAGTCCGGGACAGACATATGGCTACACCTTC. Translated: CASSPGQTYGYTF. The rearrangement joins TRBV6-2 or TRBV6-3 to TRBJ1-2, with 7 bases identical to TRBD1. The CDR3 has 13 residues. Germline CDR1 and CDR2: MNHEY and SVGEGT. The V segment lost 5 bases and the J segment 5 bases; nucleotides outside the gene matches: 5.

The chain links TRBV20-1 to TRBJ1-5, with a weak D call TRBD1 (5 bases). The CDR3 contains 14 residues. The germline V gene encodes CDR1 DFQATT and CDR2 SNEGSKA (reference sequence). Trimming stripped 3 bases from V and 2 bases from J, with 11 bases between. Here the CDR3 DNA reads TGCAGTGCTAGTCCCAGGGCGGGCAATCAGCCCCAGCATTTT. This sequence encodes CSASPRAGNQPQHF.

The chain uses TRBV7-8 and TRBJ2-7; 9 bases agree with TRBD2. The J segment lost 1 base and the V segment lost 5 bases, leaving 6 bases of the junction unmatched. This CDR3 spans 15 amino acids. Germline CDR1 and CDR2: SGHVS and FQNEAQ. CDR3 sequence: CASSLTSGASYEQYF. In DNA form, the CDR3 reads TGTGCCAGCAGCCTGACTAGCGGAGCGTCCTACGAGCAGTACTTC. The complete variable domain, with remaining parts taken from reference TRBV7-8 and TRBJ2-7, reads GAGVSQSPRYKVAKRGQDVALRCDPISGHVSLFWYQQALGQGPEFLTYFQNEAQLDKSGLPSDRFFAERPEGSVSTLKIQRTQQEDSAVYLCASSLTSGASYEQYFGPGTRLTVT.

V and J are TRBV19 and TRBJ2-1, with TRBD2 matching 15 bases. The V segment lost 4 bases and the J segment 4 bases; nucleotides outside the gene matches: 2. The CDR3 has 16 residues. The germline CDR1 and CDR2 sequences are LNHDA and SQIVND (reference sequence). Here the CDR3 DNA reads TGTGCCAGTAGTAAAGGACTAGCGGGGGGGTACAATGAGCAGTTCTTC. Protein: CASSKGLAGGYNEQFF.

The chain links TRBV7-2 to TRBJ2-7; D is ambiguous. The V and J ends lost 5 bases and 3 bases respectively, with 11 bases between them. CDR1 is SGHTA, CDR2 FQGNSA, per germline. This CDR3 is built from 13 residues. This CDR3 reads CASSISSFYEQYF. The CDR3 DNA is TGTGCCAGCAGCATCTCAAGCTTCTACGAGCAGTACTTC.

The CDR3 nucleotides read TGTGCCAGTACCGGACAGGGGTCTAACTATGGCTACACCTTC. Amino acids: CASTGQGSNYGYTF. The chain couples TRBV19 to TRBJ1-2; 9 bases align to TRBD1. This CDR3 spans 14 amino acids. V was pared by 7 bases and J by 0 bases, with 3 bases of the junction left unmatched. Germline CDR1 and CDR2: LNHDA and SQIVND (reference sequence).

The rearrangement links TRBV3-1 (or the pseudogene TRBV3-2) to TRBJ2-3, with 7 bases identical to TRBD2. In germline, CDR1 is LGHDT, CDR2 YNNKEL (reference sequence). The CDR3 has 12 residues. V dropped 4 bases and J dropped 5; count of bases not matched to a gene: 0. The CDR3 nucleotides read TGTGCCAGCAGCCGGGGGGGAGATACGCAGTATTTT. Translation: CASSRGGDTQYF.

This clone was detected only a few times. The rearrangement uses TRBV7-9 and TRBJ2-1; 11 positions match TRBD2. The CDR3 totals 16 residues. Germline loops: CDR1 SEHNR, CDR2 FQNEAQ (reference sequence). The J segment lost 9 bases and the V segment lost 3 bases, leaving 10 bases of the junction unmatched. For the CDR3, the DNA is TGTGCCAGCAGCTTGTCCGGGACTAGCGGAATGGGTGAGCAGTTCTTC. Translation: CASSLSGTSGMGEQFF.

V usage is TRBV7-6 and J usage is TRBJ2-1; D possibly corresponds to TRBD2 (6 bases). The CDR3 is made up of 15 amino acids. CDR1 SGHVS and CDR2 FNYEAQ come from the germline V gene. With 2 bases removed from V and 7 bases from J, the gap between germline ends came to 15 bases. The CDR3 spells CASSLYKEGWNEQFF. CDR3 sequence (DNA): TGTGCCAGCAGCTTATATAAGGAGGGGTGGAATGAGCAGTTCTTC.

The chain combines TRBV10-1 with TRBJ2-1, with 14 positions matching TRBD2. This CDR3 contains 19 residues. The V gene end was trimmed by 7 bases and the J gene end by 1 base; junction bases not matched to a gene: 12. Germline CDR1 reads WNHNN; CDR2 reads SYGVQD (reference sequence). CDR3 loop: CASTGTSGSLLQSYNEQFF. DNA of the CDR3: TGCGCCAGCACCGGGACTAGCGGGAGTCTACTCCAATCCTACAATGAGCAGTTCTTC.

The chain combines TRBV28 with TRBJ1-5; D is unresolved. V was trimmed by 3 bases and J by 3 bases, leaving 9 bases between them. Germline CDR1 MDHEN, CDR2 SYDVKM. This CDR3 has 14 residues. This chain's CDR3 is CASSFHGLNQPQHF. The CDR3 DNA reads TGTGCCAGCAGTTTCCACGGACTCAATCAGCCCCAGCATTTT.

This chain connects TRBV29-1 to TRBJ2-3; tentatively, D is TRBD1 (6 bases). Germline loops: CDR1 SQVTM, CDR2 ANQGSEA. V shed 6 bases and J shed 2 bases, with 12 bases lying between them. The CDR3 is 13 residues long. The CDR3 reads CSVMDSYTDTQYF. The CDR3 DNA sequence: TGCAGCGTAATGGACAGCTACACAGATACGCAGTATTTT.

The chain employs TRBV30 and TRBJ1-2, with 9 bases identical to TRBD1. The CDR3 spans 15 residues. V trimming: 2 bases; J trimming: 7 bases; junction bases outside the gene matches: 11. Germline values: CDR1 GTSNPN, CDR2 SVGIG (reference sequence). The DNA for the CDR3 is TGTGCCTGGAGTAAGCCGGACAGGGGTCGGCCTGGCTACACCTTC. It encodes CAWSKPDRGRPGYTF.